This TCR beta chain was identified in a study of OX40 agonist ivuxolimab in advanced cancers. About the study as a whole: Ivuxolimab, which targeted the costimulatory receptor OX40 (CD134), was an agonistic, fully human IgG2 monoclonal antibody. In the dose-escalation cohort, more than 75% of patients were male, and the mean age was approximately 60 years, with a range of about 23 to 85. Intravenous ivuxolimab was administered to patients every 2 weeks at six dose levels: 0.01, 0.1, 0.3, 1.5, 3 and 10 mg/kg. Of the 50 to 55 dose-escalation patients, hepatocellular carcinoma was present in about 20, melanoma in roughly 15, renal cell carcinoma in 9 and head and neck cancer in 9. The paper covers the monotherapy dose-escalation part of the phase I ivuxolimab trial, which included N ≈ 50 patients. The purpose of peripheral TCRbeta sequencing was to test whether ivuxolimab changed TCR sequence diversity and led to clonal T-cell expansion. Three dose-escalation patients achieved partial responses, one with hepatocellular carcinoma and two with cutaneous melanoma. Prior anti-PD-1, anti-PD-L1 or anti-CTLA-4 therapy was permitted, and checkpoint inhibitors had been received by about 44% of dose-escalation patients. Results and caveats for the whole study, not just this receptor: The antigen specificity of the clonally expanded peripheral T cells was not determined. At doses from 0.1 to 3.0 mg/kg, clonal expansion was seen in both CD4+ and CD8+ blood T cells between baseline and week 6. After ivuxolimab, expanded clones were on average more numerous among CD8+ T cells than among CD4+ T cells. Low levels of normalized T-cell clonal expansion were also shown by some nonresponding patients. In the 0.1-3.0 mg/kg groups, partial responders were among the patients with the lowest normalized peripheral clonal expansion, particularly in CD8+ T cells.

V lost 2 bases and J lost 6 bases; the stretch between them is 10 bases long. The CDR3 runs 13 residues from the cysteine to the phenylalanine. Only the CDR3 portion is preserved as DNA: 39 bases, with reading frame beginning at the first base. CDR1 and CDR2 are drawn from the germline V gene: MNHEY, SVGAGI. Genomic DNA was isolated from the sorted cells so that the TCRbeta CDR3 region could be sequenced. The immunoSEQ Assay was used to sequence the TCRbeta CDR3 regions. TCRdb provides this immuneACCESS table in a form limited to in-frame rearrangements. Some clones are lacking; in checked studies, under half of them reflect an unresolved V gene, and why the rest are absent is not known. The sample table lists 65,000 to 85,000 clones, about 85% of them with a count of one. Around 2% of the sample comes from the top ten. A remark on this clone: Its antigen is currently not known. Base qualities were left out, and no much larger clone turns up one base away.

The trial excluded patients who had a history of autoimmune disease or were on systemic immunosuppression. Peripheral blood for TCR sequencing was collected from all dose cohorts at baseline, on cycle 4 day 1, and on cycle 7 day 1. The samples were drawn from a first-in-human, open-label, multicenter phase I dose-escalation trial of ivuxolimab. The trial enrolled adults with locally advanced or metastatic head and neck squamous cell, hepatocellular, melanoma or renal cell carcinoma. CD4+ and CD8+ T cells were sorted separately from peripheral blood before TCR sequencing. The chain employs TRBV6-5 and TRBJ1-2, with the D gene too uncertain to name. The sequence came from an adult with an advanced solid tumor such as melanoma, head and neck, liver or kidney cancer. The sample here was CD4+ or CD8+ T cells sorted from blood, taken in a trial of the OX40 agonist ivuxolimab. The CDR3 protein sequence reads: CASSYRAGDGYTF. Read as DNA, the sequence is TGTGCCAGCAGTTACCGGGCCGGGGATGGCTACACCTTC.